These 29 T cell receptor beta chains originate from one sample sequenced in a study of tumor and adjacent non-tumor tissue in lung cancer. The template was RNA from unsorted bulk tissue. A modified ARM-PCR protocol with three rounds of nested PCR amplified TCRbeta. Each CDR3 protein is one row after TCRdb ran MiXCR on the multiplex PCR reads. The sample consists of under 150,000 distinct CDR3 sequences, roughly 67% of them appearing once. Sequences were obtained from lung tumor tissue. These receptors originate from a man younger than 45 with non-small cell lung cancer.

As concerns this clonotype: A much larger clone lies a single base off, so this may be a read error. The conserved closing phenylalanine or tryptophan is absent in this CDR3, likely reflecting a read error. The gene calls are TRBV20-1 and TRBJ2-7; 7 nucleotides align to TRBD1. This CDR3 region has 11 residues. With V trimmed by 5 bases and J by 7 bases, 5 bases remained unmatched. The germline V gene has CDR1 DFQATT and CDR2 SNEGSKA (reference sequence). CDR3 in DNA: TGCAGTGCTCTTAGGGGGCGAGAGCAGTACATC. Translating gives CSALRGREQYI.

The chain links TRBV29-1 to TRBJ2-2; D possibly matches TRBD1 or TRBD2 (6 bases each). In germline, CDR1 is SQVTM, CDR2 ANQGSEA. Trimming removed 6 bases at V and 4 bases at J, with 21 bases between. The CDR3 has 16 amino acids. The CDR3 region has the DNA TGCAGCGTGAGTGTGGAGGGACACCTATGCACCGGGGAGCTGTTTTTT. Amino acid sequence: CSVSVEGHLCTGELFF.

Worth noting for this clonotype: Given a much more abundant clone one base away, this may be a read error. The chain joins TRBV7-8 to TRBJ1-3, with TRBD1 as a possible D gene (6 bases). From germline, CDR1 is SGHVS and CDR2 FQNEAQ. The CDR3 is 17 residues long. Deletions cut 5 bases from V and 0 bases from J, with 17 bases between. The CDR3 DNA is TGTGCCAGCAGCCTAAAGACCTACAGGGACTCTGGAAACACCATATATTTT. Amino acid sequence: CASSLKTYRDSGNTIYF.

Comment on this clonotype: The missing conserved phenylalanine or tryptophan at the end of this CDR3 makes a read error likely. The chain combines TRBV6-5 with TRBJ2-6, with 7 bases aligning to TRBD2. The CDR3 is made up of 17 amino acids. CDR1 and CDR2 from the germline V gene are MNHEY and SVGAGI. CDR3 in amino acids: CASSSAAAGVGTNVLTS. The CDR3 DNA is TGTGCCAGCAGTTCCGCCGCGGCGGGAGTTGGGACCAACGTCCTGACTTCC.

Turning to this clonotype: Likely a read error: the CDR3 ends without its conserved phenylalanine or tryptophan. The DNA for the CDR3 is TGTGCCAGCAGCTTACGTCCCAGGGACAGATTTATATCCTACGAGCAGTACTCC. This translates into CASSLRPRDRFISYEQYS. The gene calls are TRBV7-3 and TRBJ2-7, with 7 bases that match TRBD1. Germline CDR1 is SGHTA and CDR2 is FQGTGA. V lost 2 bases, J lost 1 base, and 14 bases stayed unmatched. The CDR3 extends over 18 amino acids.

Notes on this clonotype: The junction and the germline gene differ at one end; a read error may be behind it. This chain joins TRBV4-1 and TRBJ2-1, with 8 bases aligning to TRBD2. Per the germline V gene, CDR1 is MGHRA and CDR2 is YSYEKL. The CDR3 length is 18 residues. CDR3 sequence reads: CDSTRFLAGLAQYNERFF. The CDR3 nucleotides are TGCGACAGCACCCGTTTTCTAGCGGGCTTAGCTCAATACAATGAGCGGTTCTTC.

This clonotype showed up just once. This chain links TRBV7-9 with TRBJ2-7, with 7 nucleotides matching TRBD2. Germline CDR1 SEHNR, CDR2 FQNEAQ (reference sequence). This CDR3 has 14 amino acids. V was pared by 5 bases and J by 2 bases, with 6 bases of the junction left unmatched. The CDR3 DNA reads as TGTGCCAGCAGCCCCTGGGGGAGGGCCTACGAGCAGTACTTC. This gives the protein CASSPWGRAYEQYF.

Remarks on this clonotype: The CDR3 carries no conserved terminal phenylalanine or tryptophan, so it likely arises from a read error. The CDR3 loop reads CSAPGSSYNSPLHL. The CDR3, as DNA: TGCAGTGCCCCGGGGAGCTCCTATAATTCACCACTCCACTTG. The chain uses TRBV20-1 and TRBJ1-6; the D is unclear. Per the germline V gene, CDR1 is DFQATT and CDR2 is SNEGSKA (reference sequence). This CDR3 spans 14 amino acids.

About this clonotype itself: One end of the junction does not line up with germline, which may come from a read error. The V and J genes are TRBV6-5 and TRBJ2-2; 8 bases match TRBD1. Germline-derived CDR1 and CDR2 are MNHEY and SVGAGI. This CDR3 has 14 amino acids. For the CDR3, the DNA is TGTGCCAGTAGAGAGACAGGGGATACCGGGGAGCTGTCTTTT. Translating gives CASRETGDTGELSF.

This clonotype showed up many times. This chain joins TRBV20-1 and TRBJ2-7; no definite D call. This CDR3 has 12 amino acids. Germline V gene lookup returns CDR1 DFQATT and CDR2 SNEGSKA (reference sequence). V dropped 3 bases and J dropped 4 bases, with 10 bases sitting between them. The CDR3 region has the DNA TGCAGTGCTAGTGTCGGGCGGTACGAGCAGTACTTC. Translated: CSASVGRYEQYF.

This clonotype has a count of ten or more. The CDR3 DNA reads as TGTGCCAGCAGGGGACAAGCCTACACTGAAGCTTTCTTT. Protein product: CASRGQAYTEAFF. This rearrangement joins TRBV6-6 to TRBJ1-1; TRBD1 might be the D (6 bases). The germline V gene encodes CDR1 MNHNY and CDR2 SVGAGI (reference sequence). This CDR3 region has 13 residues. Between the trimmed V and J ends, which lost 6 bases and 3 bases, there was a span of 11 bases.

Of note for this clonotype: A much larger clone lies a single base off, so this may be a read error. The rearrangement joins TRBV20-1 to TRBJ2-2, with 10 positions matching TRBD1. Germline-derived CDR1 and CDR2 are DFQATT and SNEGSKA (reference sequence). V lost 0 bases and J lost 9; bases outside the gene matches: 10. This CDR3 has 16 residues. Here the CDR3 reads CSARDQGQGGTRELFF. The CDR3, as DNA: TGCAGTGCTAGAGATCAAGGACAGGGGGGAACCAGGGAGCTGTTTTTT.

With regard to this clonotype: One junction end does not reproduce the germline sequence, and a read error may be involved. This sequence joins TRBV6-2 or TRBV6-3 and TRBJ1-1; unclear D gene. CDR1 MNHEY and CDR2 SVGEGT come from the germline V gene. The CDR3 has 13 residues. CDR3 loop: CASMITWIGEVFF. The DNA of the CDR3 is TGTGCCAGCATGATTACGTGGATCGGGGAAGTTTTCTTT.

This clonotype was observed a few times. A read error may produce the germline difference seen at one junction end. J is TRBJ1-2 and V is TRBV6-5; 7 nucleotides agree with TRBD1. Germline values: CDR1 MNHEY, CDR2 SVGAGI. The CDR3 is made up of 15 amino acids. As DNA, the CDR3 is TGTACCAGCAGTATAGGGAGGGGACAGAGGTCTGGCTACACCTTC. Residues: CTSSIGRGQRSGYTF.

Points on this clonotype: One end of the junction is discordant with germline, which a read error may explain. The chain links TRBV11-2 to TRBJ2-7; no definite D call. Germline values: CDR1 SGHAT, CDR2 FQNNGV. The length of the CDR3 is 14 residues. CDR3 residues: CASNLSHSPYEQYF. The CDR3 DNA sequence: TGTGCCAGCAACTTAAGCCACAGCCCCTACGAGCAGTACTTC.

This clonotype was seen more than once but under ten times. A much larger clone sits a single nucleotide away, making a read error possible. The rearrangement uses TRBV5-4 and TRBJ2-7, with D tentatively TRBD2 (5 bases). Germline V gives CDR1 SGHNT, CDR2 YYREEE (reference sequence). CDR3 size: 12 residues. In DNA, the CDR3 is TGTGCCAACAGCAAAGACTACTACGAGCAGTACTTC. Encoded protein: CANSKDYYEQYF.

The chain recombines TRBV7-8 with TRBJ2-2; 9 nucleotides align to TRBD1. Per germline, CDR1 SGHVS and CDR2 FQNEAQ. This CDR3 is 15 amino acids long. V trimming: 5 bases; J trimming: 7 bases; junction bases outside the gene matches: 8. In DNA, the CDR3 is TGTGCCAGCAGCGTCGACAGGGGGTTTGTCGGGGAGCTGTTTTTT. This encodes CASSVDRGFVGELFF.

V gene TRBV11-1 combines with J gene TRBJ2-1; the D is unclear. The CDR3 consists of 16 residues. V lost 10 bases and J lost 0, with 19 bases in between. CDR1 SGHAT and CDR2 FQDESV come from the germline V gene (reference sequence). Here the CDR3 DNA reads TGTGCCACAAACAGTGATCGATCTGGCTCCTACAATGAGCAGTTCTTC. Translating it yields CATNSDRSGSYNEQFF.

This clonotype was detected a few times. Possible read error: a much larger clone is one base away. V is TRBV7-9 and J is TRBJ1-1; no reliable D call. Looked up from germline, CDR1 is SEHNR and CDR2 is FQNEAQ (reference sequence). This CDR3 region has 13 residues. The CDR3, as DNA: TGTGCCAGCAGCTTAGTTGGTAACATTGAAGCTTTCTTT. This translates into CASSLVGNIEAFF.

In its sample, this clonotype was seen many times. This chain links TRBV6-5 with TRBJ2-7; 7 bases match TRBD1. Germline values: CDR1 MNHEY, CDR2 SVGAGI. V shed 6 bases, J shed 0 bases, and the junction held 8 bases outside the gene matches. This CDR3 comprises 15 residues. The CDR3 protein is CASREGQVSSYEQYF. In nucleotides, the CDR3 is TGTGCCAGCAGAGAAGGACAGGTGAGCTCCTACGAGCAGTACTTC.

A word on this clonotype: A junction end diverges from the germline sequence, so it may reflect a read error. This chain connects TRBV20-1 to TRBJ2-7; D ambiguous. The CDR3 consists of 15 residues. CDR1 and CDR2 from the germline V gene are DFQATT and SNEGSKA (reference sequence). The CDR3 spells CSARGRNGRSHEQYF. The CDR3 DNA reads TGCAGTGCTAGAGGTAGGAATGGCCGCTCCCACGAGCAGTACTTC.

This clonotype has only one observation. As the CDR3 is not closed by the conserved phenylalanine or tryptophan, this likely results from a read error. The V and J genes are TRBV20-1 and TRBJ1-5; D remains unclear. The V end was cut by 2 bases, the J end by 0 bases, with 14 bases between. The CDR3 extends over 16 amino acids. Germline V gives CDR1 DFQATT, CDR2 SNEGSKA (reference sequence). The CDR3 is CSARNLAVYSNQPQHI. Written as DNA, the CDR3 is TGCAGTGCTAGAAATCTGGCCGTTTATAGCAATCAGCCCCAGCATATT.

This clonotype was seen only once. A read error may account for a junction end that differs from germline. This chain uses TRBV12-3 or TRBV12-4 with TRBJ2-5; D possibly uses TRBD1 or TRBD2 (5 bases each). The CDR3 spans 13 residues. CDR3 nucleotide sequence: TGTATCAGCAGTACGAGGGGCTGGGAGACCCAGAACTTC. Protein: CISSTRGWETQNF.

With regard to this clonotype: A junction boundary mismatches the germline segment, possibly from a read error. This chain links TRBV24-1 with TRBJ2-2; D tentatively reads TRBD1 or TRBD2 (5 bases each). In germline, CDR1 is KGHDR, CDR2 SFDVKD. The length of the CDR3 is 17 residues. The CDR3 protein is CATCDFGEQGNTGELFF. The CDR3 bases are TGTGCCACCTGTGATTTTGGGGAGCAGGGAAACACCGGGGAGCTGTTTTTT.

Worth noting for this clonotype: The conserved final phenylalanine or tryptophan is absent from the CDR3, which likely points to a read error. The rearrangement links TRBV28 to TRBJ2-1, with D possibly being TRBD2 (6 bases). In germline, CDR1 is MDHEN, CDR2 SYDVKM. The CDR3 spans 18 residues. The CDR3 reads CVSSFPIAEKSSYIEQFL. In DNA, the CDR3 is TGTGTCAGCAGTTTCCCCATAGCGGAGAAGAGCTCCTACATTGAGCAGTTCCTC.

Comment on this clonotype: Given a much more abundant clone one base away, this may be a read error. The chain is built from TRBV20-1 and TRBJ1-4, with unresolved D. The CDR3 is 16 amino acids. CDR1 and CDR2 (germline): DFQATT, SNEGSKA (reference sequence). The CDR3 region has the DNA TGCAGTGATAGAGATCTGGAGGAGTCGGCTAATGAAAAACTGTTTTTT. It encodes CSDRDLEESANEKLFF.

This clonotype was recorded many times. This chain uses TRBV20-1 with TRBJ2-2; D is ambiguous. V gave up 6 bases and J gave up 0 bases, with 11 bases separating them. From germline, CDR1 is DFQATT and CDR2 SNEGSKA (reference sequence). This CDR3 has 14 residues. CDR3: CSAKKTTNTGELFF. The CDR3 nucleotides are TGCAGTGCCAAGAAGACAACGAACACCGGGGAGCTGTTTTTT.

This clonotype was recorded many times. This sequence joins TRBV5-4 and TRBJ2-3, with 8 bases fitting TRBD1. The V gene end was trimmed by 2 bases and the J gene end by 6 bases; junction bases not matched to a gene: 8. This CDR3 is built from 15 residues. The germline CDR1 and CDR2 sequences are SGHNT and YYREEE (reference sequence). CDR3 nucleotides: TGTGCCAGCAGCTTCGACAGGGGCCGGTGGGATACGCAGTATTTT. Protein: CASSFDRGRWDTQYF.

There are a few counts of this clonotype. A read error may account for a junction end that differs from germline. The rearrangement links TRBV11-2 to TRBJ1-1; D is ambiguous. The CDR3 sequence is 13 residues long. In germline, CDR1 is SGHAT, CDR2 FQNNGV. CDR3 amino acids: CASSPMTATGAFF. In DNA, the CDR3 is TGTGCCAGCAGCCCGATGACTGCCACTGGAGCTTTCTTT.